The 25 T cell receptor beta chains below come from one sample, sequenced in a study of blood T cell repertoires in COVID-19. Assay used: immunoSEQ multiplex PCR; TCRdb lists only in-frame clones, some missing. The table has approximately 240,000 clones, around four fifths seen once. Sequencing input: peripheral blood. These receptors were obtained from a woman older than 75 with active or convalescent COVID-19.

This clone was counted between two and nine times. CDR3 nucleotide sequence: TGTGCCTGGAGTGTTGGGCGGGTGAACACCGGGGAGCTGTTTTTT. It is translated as CAWSVGRVNTGELFF. The rearrangement joins TRBV30 to TRBJ2-2, with D perhaps matching TRBD2 (5 bases). Trimming took 0 bases from V and 1 from J, leaving 9 bases between them. CDR1 and CDR2 from the germline V gene are GTSNPN and SVGIG (reference sequence). The CDR3 sequence is 15 residues long.

The gene calls are TRBV6-5 and TRBJ1-2; 8 nucleotides agree with TRBD1. Trimming removed 2 bases from V and 6 bases from J; junction bases left unmatched: 5. CDR1 MNHEY and CDR2 SVGAGI come from the germline V gene. The length of the CDR3 is 14 residues. CDR3 in amino acids: CASSYLDRGDGYTF. The CDR3 DNA sequence: TGTGCCAGCAGTTACCTAGACAGGGGAGATGGCTACACCTTC.

The rearrangement joins TRBV2 to TRBJ1-1, with unresolved D. CDR3 size: 12 residues. Germline CDR1 is SNHLY and CDR2 is FYNNEI. With 4 bases removed from V and 2 bases from J, the gap between germline ends came to 5 bases. The CDR3 reads CASSAFNTEAFF. CDR3 DNA sequence: TGTGCCAGCAGTGCCTTTAACACTGAAGCTTTCTTT.

The chain employs TRBV29-1 and TRBJ2-5; D remains unclear. Trimming left V 0 bases short and J 4 bases short, with 12 bases between. This CDR3 is 14 amino acids long. CDR1 is SQVTM, CDR2 ANQGSEA, per germline. The CDR3 coding sequence is TGCAGCGTTGAAGATCTTCGCGAGAGAGAGACCCAGTACTTC. Its translation is CSVEDLRERETQYF.

The chain carries TRBV15 and TRBJ2-4; possible D gene TRBD1, 5 bases. The CDR3 is made up of 14 amino acids. V was shortened by 8 bases and J by 7 bases, with 18 bases between the two germline ends. Germline V CDR1 and CDR2: LNHNV, YYDKDF (reference sequence). CDR3 coding DNA: TGTGCCACCGAGGCGGCAGGGAATTCGAACATTCAGTACTTC. Translation: CATEAAGNSNIQYF.

A single count supports this clone. V and J are TRBV5-6 and TRBJ2-1, with 10 bases lining up with TRBD2. The CDR3 runs to 13 residues. Germline V lookup: CDR1 SGHDT, CDR2 YYEEEE. The V gene end was trimmed by 0 bases and the J gene end by 14 bases; junction bases not matched to a gene: 5. CDR3 DNA sequence: TGTGCCAGCAGCTTGGGAGCGGGAGGGCCAAAGTTCTTC. This encodes CASSLGAGGPKFF.

V is TRBV27 and J is TRBJ2-7, with D possibly matching TRBD1 (6 bases). The CDR3 loop spans 13 amino acids. Germline V CDR1 and CDR2: MNHEY, SMNVEV (reference sequence). Trimming left V 8 bases short and J 5 bases short, with 16 bases between. CDR3 DNA: TGTGCCAGCGGAAAAACAGGGATGGACGAGCAGTACTTC. Its protein product is CASGKTGMDEQYF.

This chain connects TRBV19 to TRBJ1-6, with TRBD1 as a possible D gene (5 bases). Germline-derived CDR1 and CDR2 are LNHDA and SQIVND (reference sequence). There are 15 residues in the CDR3. Trimming removed 3 bases at V and 8 bases at J, with 14 bases between. CDR3 sequence: CASSISWQTDSPLHF. CDR3 sequence (DNA): TGTGCCAGTAGTATTTCGTGGCAGACAGATTCACCCCTCCACTTT.

The chain's CDR3 is CASSPPSVNTEAFF. Written as DNA, the CDR3 is TGTGCCAGCTCACCACCGAGTGTGAACACTGAAGCTTTCTTT. The gene calls are TRBV18 and TRBJ1-1; D not resolved. The CDR3 sequence is 14 residues long. V was pared by 0 bases and J by 0 bases, with 5 bases between. Germline V gene lookup returns CDR1 KGHSH and CDR2 LQKENI.

The V and J genes are TRBV2 and TRBJ2-7; no firm D call. The length of the CDR3 is 14 residues. Deletions cut 4 bases from V and 1 base from J, with 11 bases between. CDR1 is SNHLY, CDR2 FYNNEI, per germline. The CDR3 protein is CASSGLPTSYEQYF. CDR3 DNA sequence: TGTGCCAGCAGTGGGTTACCGACATCCTACGAGCAGTACTTC.

This clone was recorded a few times. The chain employs TRBV6-5 and TRBJ2-3, with D maybe TRBD2 (5 bases). V lost 2 bases and J 0 bases, leaving 12 bases between the germline ends. This CDR3 spans 16 amino acids. CDR1 and CDR2 from the germline V gene are MNHEY and SVGAGI. CDR3 residues: CASSYSGRTSTDTQYF. The CDR3 DNA reads TGTGCCAGCAGTTACAGCGGCAGAACCAGCACAGATACGCAGTATTTT.

The chain has TRBV7-8 and TRBJ1-2; maybe TRBD1 (5 bases). The CDR3 is 14 residues long. Trimming removed 0 bases at V and 7 bases at J, with 12 bases between. CDR1 is SGHVS, CDR2 FQNEAQ, per germline. The CDR3 here is CASSLARAWGGYTF. The CDR3 DNA follows: TGTGCCAGCAGCTTAGCCAGGGCCTGGGGTGGCTACACCTTC.

This chain connects TRBV4-3 to TRBJ1-1; D not resolved. The CDR3 consists of 15 residues. V shed 0 bases and J shed 1 base, with 9 bases lying between them. The germline CDR1 and CDR2 sequences are LGHNA and YSLEER. The CDR3: CASSQDPHRNTEAFF. The DNA for the CDR3 is TGCGCCAGCAGCCAAGATCCCCACAGGAACACTGAAGCTTTCTTT.

The chain links TRBV6-5 to TRBJ1-6, with 7 bases fitting TRBD1. Germline-derived CDR1 and CDR2 are MNHEY and SVGAGI. The ends lost 0 bases at V and 6 bases at J; junction bases unmatched: 2. The CDR3 has 15 residues. The CDR3, as DNA: TGTGCCAGCAGTTACTCCGACAGGGTTAATTCACCCCTCCACTTT. Translating it yields CASSYSDRVNSPLHF.

The V and J genes are TRBV7-2 and TRBJ1-2, with D maybe TRBD1 (6 bases). Trimming removed 8 bases from V and 8 bases from J, with 24 bases in between. The V gene's germline CDR1 is SGHTA and CDR2 FQGNSA. The CDR3 loop spans 15 amino acids. CDR3 sequence reads: CASFDGSGDRWGYTF. Here the CDR3 DNA reads TGTGCCAGCTTCGATGGGTCAGGGGATCGTTGGGGCTACACCTTC. The complete variable domain, with remaining parts taken from reference TRBV7-2 and TRBJ1-2, reads GAGVSQSPSNKVTEKGKDVELRCDPISGHTALYWYRQSLGQGLEFLIYFQGNSAPDKSGLPSDRFSAERTGGSVSTLTIQRTQQEDSAVYLCASFDGSGDRWGYTFGSGTRLTVV.

This sequence joins TRBV18 and TRBJ2-7; 15 nucleotides line up with TRBD2. The V gene's germline CDR1 is KGHSH and CDR2 LQKENI. The CDR3 is 16 amino acids. V shed 6 bases, J shed 4 bases, and the junction held 7 bases outside the gene matches. CDR3 nucleotide sequence: TGTGCCAGCTCTCCCTCCGGGACTAGCGGGAGGTACGAGCAGTACTTC. Translated, it gives CASSPSGTSGRYEQYF.

J is TRBJ2-3 and V is TRBV23-1; D not certain. TRBV23-1 is known as an ORF, though its function is uncertain. Trimming pared 9 bases from V and 2 bases from J, leaving 12 bases between. There are 13 residues in the CDR3. The CDR3 bases are TGCGCCAGTCCTAATGGGCCCACAGATACGCAGTATTTT. It translates to CASPNGPTDTQYF.

The CDR3 loop is CASSLAGGGAGDEQYF. The CDR3 coding sequence is TGCGCCAGCAGCTTGGCAGGCGGGGGGGCCGGGGACGAGCAGTACTTC. The chain carries TRBV5-1 and TRBJ2-7; 9 positions agree with TRBD2. CDR1 and CDR2 from the germline V gene are SGHRS and YFSETQ. The CDR3 loop spans 16 amino acids. The ends lost 0 bases at V and 5 bases at J; junction bases unmatched: 9. Supplemented by reference TRBV5-1 and TRBJ2-7, the full variable domain reads KAGVTQTPRYLIKTRGQQVTLSCSPISGHRSVSWYQQTPGQGLQFLFEYFSETQRNKGNFPGRFSGRQFSNSRSEMNVSTLELGDSALYLCASSLAGGGAGDEQYFGPGTRLTVT.

About this clone itself: The junction departs from germline at one end; a sequencing error may be responsible. V gene TRBV6-5 combines with J gene TRBJ2-7, with TRBD1 as a possible D gene (5 bases). The germline V gene has CDR1 MNHEY and CDR2 SVGAGI. This CDR3 region has 12 residues. This chain's CDR3 is CASRDRQTRLDF. DNA for the CDR3: TGTGCCAGCAGGGACCGACAGACCCGATTGGACTTC.

J is TRBJ2-5 and V is TRBV5-1; D is perhaps TRBD2 (6 bases). Germline CDR1 SGHRS, CDR2 YFSETQ. Trimming cost V 3 bases and J 5 bases, with 17 bases left between them. The CDR3 has 15 residues. CDR3 bases: TGCGCCAGCAGCTACGGGACTGCTGCGGAGGAGACCCAGTACTTC. Residues: CASSYGTAAEETQYF. Based on the CDR3 plus reference TRBV5-1 and TRBJ2-5, the full variable domain is KAGVTQTPRYLIKTRGQQVTLSCSPISGHRSVSWYQQTPGQGLQFLFEYFSETQRNKGNFPGRFSGRQFSNSRSEMNVSTLELGDSALYLCASSYGTAAEETQYFGPGTRLLVL.

The chain has TRBV6-2 or TRBV6-3 and TRBJ1-1; 9 bases line up with TRBD1. The length of the CDR3 is 15 residues. The ends lost 6 bases at V and 5 bases at J; junction bases unmatched: 10. Germline-derived CDR1 and CDR2 are MNHEY and SVGEGT. The CDR3 DNA is TGTGCCAGCAGCGGAACACAGGGGGCGCGAACTGAAGCTTTCTTT. Protein sequence: CASSGTQGARTEAFF.

V and J are TRBV25-1 and TRBJ1-2; maybe TRBD1 (5 bases). The germline CDR1 and CDR2 sequences are MGHDK and SYGVNS. This CDR3 region has 13 residues. V lost 6 bases and J lost 2, with 10 bases in between. The CDR3 reads CASSATGNYGYTF. The DNA of the CDR3 is TGTGCCAGCAGCGCCACAGGAAACTATGGCTACACCTTC.

The chain combines TRBV5-1 with TRBJ2-1, with a tentative D call TRBD2 (5 bases). The length of the CDR3 is 17 residues. CDR1 SGHRS and CDR2 YFSETQ come from the germline V gene. Trimming stripped 0 bases from V and 6 bases from J, with 19 bases between. The CDR3 protein is CASSLGIGLAVSNEQFF. Here the CDR3 DNA reads TGCGCCAGCAGCTTGGGGATTGGGCTAGCAGTAAGCAATGAGCAGTTCTTC.

The chain couples TRBV7-9 to TRBJ1-2; TRBD1 might be the D (6 bases). The CDR3 is 14 amino acids. CDR1 is SEHNR and CDR2 is FQNEAQ in the germline V gene (reference sequence). V was pared by 5 bases and J by 3 bases, with 13 bases between. CDR3 in amino acids: CASSPVGAHYGYTF. The CDR3 nucleotides are TGTGCCAGCAGCCCAGTGGGGGCTCACTATGGCTACACCTTC. The complete variable domain, with remaining parts taken from reference TRBV7-9 and TRBJ1-2, reads DTGVSQNPRHKITKRGQNVTFRCDPISEHNRLYWYRQTLGQGPEFLTYFQNEAQLEKSRLLSDRFSAERPKGSFSTLEIQRTEQGDSAMYLCASSPVGAHYGYTFGSGTRLTVV.

J is TRBJ2-5 and V is TRBV3-1 (or the pseudogene TRBV3-2), with TRBD2 matching 10 bases. V was pared by 5 bases and J by 7 bases, with 10 bases of the junction left unmatched. Per the germline V gene, CDR1 is LGHDT and CDR2 is YNNKEL (reference sequence). CDR3 length equals 15 residues. The CDR3 bases are TGTGCCAGCAGCGGGACTAGCGCTCGACCGGGGACCCAGTACTTC. Protein sequence: CASSGTSARPGTQYF.